These 20 T cell receptor beta chains came from one sample sequenced in a study of cytomegalovirus exposure and HLA in healthy donors. Clones were sequenced by immunoSEQ multiplex PCR, and TCRdb holds only the in-frame ones, with some missing. This table holds tens of thousands of clones, 85% to 95% found once. Sequencing was carried out using PBMCs. The receptors stem from a woman aged 18-29 years in good health and CMV-seronegative.

The DNA for the CDR3 is TGTGCTAGTGGCCCGGACAGCCAAGAGACCCAGTACTTC. Translated: CASGPDSQETQYF. The V call is TRBV12-5, the J call TRBJ2-5, with a weak D call TRBD1 (6 bases). There are 13 residues in the CDR3. Trimming pared 6 bases from V and 1 base from J, leaving 9 bases between. Germline V gene lookup returns CDR1 LGHNT and CDR2 FRNRAP.

This rearrangement joins TRBV2 to TRBJ1-2; D gene unclear. The CDR3 is 13 amino acids. Germline V gives CDR1 SNHLY, CDR2 FYNNEI. V was shortened by 3 bases and J by 6 bases, with 11 bases between the two germline ends. CDR3 in DNA: TGTGCCAGCAGTGATGAAGAGGGTGATGGCTACACCTTC. This sequence encodes CASSDEEGDGYTF.

This chain uses TRBV21-1 with TRBJ1-2; the listed D gene, TRBD1, was not tested against the DNA. TRBV21-1 is a listed pseudogene. The CDR3 covers 16 residues. The CDR3 loop is CASSKGGTGGDYGYTF. The CDR3 bases are TGTGCCAGCAGCAAAGGAGGGACAGGGGGCGATTATGGCTACACCTTC.

This chain uses TRBV29-1 with TRBJ2-1; 7 bases fit TRBD1. The CDR3 has 13 amino acids. J lost 5 bases, V lost 4 bases, and 5 bases had no gene match. Germline lookup yields CDR1 SQVTM and CDR2 ANQGSEA. The CDR3 sequence: CSVGRDRDNEQFF. DNA of the CDR3: TGCAGCGTTGGCCGGGACAGAGACAATGAGCAGTTCTTC.

The rearrangement uses TRBV11-2 and TRBJ1-3, with a tentative D call TRBD1 (5 bases). Germline CDR1 is SGHAT and CDR2 is FQNNGV. Trimming cost V 5 bases and J 9 bases, with 11 bases left between them. The CDR3 is 12 residues long. The CDR3 reads CASSPGGSTIYF. CDR3 sequence (DNA): TGTGCCAGCAGCCCGGGGGGGAGCACCATATATTTT.

This clone was seen once. The chain couples TRBV7-9 to TRBJ1-1; unclear D gene. CDR1 is SEHNR, CDR2 FQNEAQ, per germline (reference sequence). The germline V and J ends were trimmed by 2 bases and 5 bases, with 9 bases remaining between them. This CDR3 has 13 amino acids. The CDR3 nucleotides read TGTGCCAGCAGCTTAACCGCGGGAACTGAAGCTTTCTTT. This gives the protein CASSLTAGTEAFF. The full variable domain, its missing parts supplied by reference TRBV7-9 and TRBJ1-1, is DTGVSQNPRHKITKRGQNVTFRCDPISEHNRLYWYRQTLGQGPEFLTYFQNEAQLEKSRLLSDRFSAERPKGSFSTLEIQRTEQGDSAMYLCASSLTAGTEAFFGQGTRLTVV.

This clone was seen a handful of times. The chain couples TRBV29-1 to TRBJ2-7, with 9 bases matching TRBD1. The J segment lost 4 bases and the V segment lost 6 bases, leaving 13 bases of the junction unmatched. CDR1 is SQVTM, CDR2 ANQGSEA, per germline. CDR3 length equals 15 residues. CDR3 region: CSVVPGQGWIYEQYV. As DNA, the CDR3 is TGCAGCGTAGTACCGGGACAGGGATGGATATACGAGCAGTACGTC.

The chain has TRBV27 and TRBJ2-3; D is perhaps TRBD2 (6 bases). The CDR3 consists of 16 residues. CDR1 is MNHEY, CDR2 SMNVEV, per germline (reference sequence). V gave up 2 bases and J gave up 0 bases, with 12 bases separating them. In DNA form, the CDR3 reads TGTGCCAGCAGTTTAGACCGACTAGGGAGCACAGATACGCAGTATTTT. Amino acids: CASSLDRLGSTDTQYF.

As for this clone: No DNA is shown, since the ends of the CDR3 on it are uncertain; the CDR3 is the one TCRdb lists. The chain combines TRBV19 with TRBJ1-2; whether TRBD1, the table's D call, matches the DNA was not checked. Germline CDR1 LNHDA, CDR2 SQIVND (reference sequence). With termini counted, the CDR3 has 14 amino acids. CDR3 region: CASTSDRDLFGYTF.

The V gene is TRBV7-2, the J gene TRBJ1-4, with D tentatively TRBD1 (6 bases). Germline CDR1 reads SGHTA; CDR2 reads FQGNSA. Trimming took off 5 bases at V and 4 bases at J, with 17 bases between the two ends. The CDR3 length is 16 residues. CDR3: CASSPIGQTDNEKLFF. The CDR3 DNA reads TGTGCCAGCAGCCCAATCGGACAGACTGATAATGAAAAACTGTTTTTT.

This clone has a single count. The CDR3 loop reads CASSRSGENTEAFF. CDR3 nucleotides: TGTGCCAGCAGCCGGTCGGGGGAGAACACTGAAGCTTTCTTT. The J gene is TRBJ1-1, the V gene TRBV9; D might be TRBD1 (5 bases). The V gene's germline CDR1 is SGDLS and CDR2 YYNGEE. V lost 4 bases and J lost 1, with 11 bases in between. The CDR3 length is 14 residues.

This chain links TRBV2 with TRBJ2-2; 8 positions agree with TRBD2. Germline loops: CDR1 SNHLY, CDR2 FYNNEI. The J segment lost 0 bases and the V segment lost 10 bases, leaving 10 bases of the junction unmatched. The CDR3 sequence is 16 residues long. The DNA of the CDR3 is TGTGCCATCCTCCTTAGCGGGACCCCGAACACCGGGGAGCTGTTTTTT. Its protein is CAILLSGTPNTGELFF.

This chain connects TRBV5-4 to TRBJ2-5; 8 bases match TRBD2. The V segment lost 1 base and the J segment 3 bases; nucleotides outside the gene matches: 8. The CDR3 has 16 residues. In germline, CDR1 is SGHNT, CDR2 YYREEE (reference sequence). CDR3: CASSLKASGPKETQYF. CDR3 in DNA: TGTGCCAGCAGCTTGAAGGCTAGCGGGCCAAAAGAGACCCAGTACTTC.

The sample holds a few counts of this clone. This rearrangement joins TRBV30 to TRBJ1-1, with 7 bases aligning to TRBD1. Germline values: CDR1 GTSNPN, CDR2 SVGIG (reference sequence). The CDR3 covers 14 residues. V gave up 4 bases and J gave up 8 bases; unmatched junction bases: 13. The CDR3 spells CAWTQTGTHHEAFF. CDR3 bases: TGTGCCTGGACTCAGACAGGGACCCACCACGAAGCTTTCTTT.

A few counts support this clone. J is TRBJ2-7 and V is TRBV6-4, with 7 positions matching TRBD2. The junction had 4 bases not matched to a gene; V was cut back by 4 bases and J by 1 base. The CDR3 sequence is 14 residues long. Germline CDR1 is MRHNA and CDR2 is SNTAGT. CDR3 in amino acids: CASSASGESYEQYF. CDR3 coding DNA: TGTGCCAGCAGTGCGAGCGGGGAATCCTACGAGCAGTACTTC.

V and J are TRBV7-9 and TRBJ2-2; TRBD2 matches 13 bases. Germline V gene lookup returns CDR1 SEHNR and CDR2 FQNEAQ (reference sequence). V lost 1 base to trimming and J lost 3 bases; unmatched junction nucleotides: 8. The CDR3 totals 19 residues. The CDR3 nucleotides are TGTGCCAGCAGCTTAGTTACCCCCGGGACTAGCGGGGACACCGGGGAGCTGTTTTTT. It yields the protein CASSLVTPGTSGDTGELFF.

A single count supports this clone. This rearrangement joins TRBV2 to TRBJ2-3, with 10 bases identical to TRBD2. V trimming: 3 bases; J trimming: 1 base; junction bases outside the gene matches: 4. Germline V gene lookup returns CDR1 SNHLY and CDR2 FYNNEI. The CDR3 spans 16 residues. This chain's CDR3 is CASSEGAGGGTDTQYF. The CDR3 nucleotides read TGTGCCAGCAGTGAGGGAGCGGGGGGGGGCACAGATACGCAGTATTTT.

The chain has TRBV5-1 and TRBJ1-2; 8 bases are shared with TRBD1. The trim removed 3 bases at V and 4 bases at J, leaving 5 bases unmatched. Germline lookup yields CDR1 SGHRS and CDR2 YFSETQ. The CDR3 spans 14 residues. DNA for the CDR3: TGCGCCAGCAGCTCGGACAGGGTGGGCTATGGCTACACCTTC. Translating gives CASSSDRVGYGYTF.

This sequence joins TRBV2 and TRBJ1-2; the match to TRBD1 covers 7 bases. The CDR3 loop spans 13 amino acids. Per the germline V gene, CDR1 is SNHLY and CDR2 is FYNNEI. Trimming took 7 bases from V and 2 from J; bases not matched to a gene: 4. This CDR3 is CASITGQNYGYTF. CDR3 coding DNA: TGTGCCAGCATAACGGGACAGAACTATGGCTACACCTTC.

This clone was observed once. The V and J genes are TRBV9 and TRBJ2-1, with 9 bases aligning to TRBD1. The CDR3 covers 15 residues. V lost 4 bases to trimming and J lost 4 bases; unmatched junction nucleotides: 6. Germline V gene lookup returns CDR1 SGDLS and CDR2 YYNGEE. The CDR3 loop is CASSPLGQGYNEQFF. The CDR3 DNA sequence: TGTGCCAGCAGCCCGCTGGGACAGGGTTACAATGAGCAGTTCTTC.